A selection of T cell receptor beta chains follows, all from one sample in a study of CD8 T cells in ankylosing spondylitis. TCRdb recomputed calls from the 5' RACE reads with MiXCR, one row per CDR3 protein. The repertoire holds approximately 400,000 distinct CDR3 sequences, with approximately 17% as singletons. Sequenced input: blood, either unsorted or a sorted T cell fraction (not recorded which). These receptors came from a male donor with ankylosing spondylitis. Each CDR3 is given with its conserved first and last residue. D genes are given only for firm matches. The size of a clone is reported for some rows only, either as once, few or many, or as a class for expanded clones.

>NA|TRBV2|TRBJ1-3|NA
CASSLRRYGNTIYF
TGTGCCAGCAGCCTTAGACGCTACGGAAACACCATATATTTT
>NA|TRBV9|TRBJ2-1|few
CASSVGGGVPYNEQFF
TGTGCCAGCAGCGTAGGAGGCGGGGTACCCTACAATGAGCAGTTCTTC
>NA|TRBV20-1|TRBJ2-1|NA
CSARDRASNGLF
TGCAGTGCTAGAGATCGGGCGTCCAATGGGCTCTTC
>TRBD1|TRBV7-8|TRBJ2-3|many
CASRTGGSTDTQYF
TGTGCCAGCAGGACAGGGGGAAGCACAGATACGCAGTATTTT
>NA|TRBV6-5|TRBJ2-3|NA
CASSYSTQGGPILNTQYF
TGTGCCAGCAGTTACTCCACCCAGGGGGGGCCGATTTTGAATACGCAGTATTTT
>TRBD1|TRBV19|TRBJ1-5|few
CASSSRPTGDRQPQHF
TGTGCCAGTAGTTCTCGCCCTACAGGGGATAGGCAGCCCCAGCATTTT
>TRBD2|TRBV4-2|TRBJ2-1|few
CASSQDIASGSVEQFF
TGTGCCAGCAGCCAAGATATAGCTAGCGGGAGTGTGGAGCAGTTCTTC
>NA|TRBV5-1|TRBJ1-4|few
CASSSGPMGTNEKLFF
TGCGCCAGCAGCTCTGGACCAATGGGAACTAATGAAAAACTGTTTTTT
>TRBD1|TRBV20-1|TRBJ1-2|few
CSARDRGTGIIGYTF
TGCAGTGCTAGAGATCGGGGGACAGGGATTATCGGCTACACCTTC
>NA|TRBV3-1|TRBJ2-7|NA
CASSKRTAGSYEQYF
TGTGCCAGCAGCAAAAGGACAGCCGGCTCCTACGAGCAGTACTTC
>TRBD2|TRBV5-1|TRBJ2-1|few
CASSLVWEGSSYNEQFF
TGCGCCAGCAGCTTGGTTTGGGAGGGGAGCTCCTACAATGAGCAGTTCTTC
>NA|TRBV11-2|TRBJ2-7|many
CASSSGDGSYEQYF
TGTGCCAGCAGCTCGGGGGACGGCTCCTACGAGCAGTACTTC
>TRBD1|TRBV2|TRBJ1-5|few
CASSERAGGNQPQHF
TGTGCCAGCAGTGAAAGGGCAGGGGGAAATCAGCCCCAGCATTTT
>TRBD1|TRBV12-5|TRBJ1-5|NA
CASGLVTGTSQPQHF
TGTGCTAGTGGTTTGGTGACAGGGACATCTCAGCCCCAGCATTTT
>NA|TRBV7-9|TRBJ1-1|few
CASSHRGQNTEAFF
TGTGCCAGCAGCCACCGGGGACAGAACACTGAAGCTTTCTTT
>NA|TRBV29-1|TRBJ1-2|NA
CSVEDRAELSYGYTF
TGCAGCGTTGAAGATAGGGCAGAACTCAGCTATGGCTACACCTTC
>NA|TRBV29-1|TRBJ2-2|few
CSVVPLRGTGELFF
TGCAGCGTTGTCCCCCTGAGAGGCACCGGGGAGCTGTTTTTT
>NA|TRBV9|TRBJ2-7|many
CASSLSEKSYEQYF
TGTGCCAGCAGCCTGTCAGAAAAATCCTACGAGCAGTACTTC
>TRBD2|TRBV5-6|TRBJ2-1|once
CASSPGLAGRFF
TGTGCCAGCAGCCCCGGACTAGCGGGAAGGTTCTTC
>NA|TRBV2|TRBJ2-7|NA
CASSPGVKAVGLSYEQYF
TGTGCCAGCAGTCCCGGTGTCAAAGCGGTGGGGCTTTCCTACGAGCAGTACTTC
>NA|TRBV6-2/TRBV6-3|TRBJ2-5|NA
CASSYYRQQETQYF
TGTGCCAGCAGTTATTATCGGCAGCAAGAGACCCAGTACTTC
>TRBD1|TRBV28|TRBJ2-7|few
CASSHRGPSSYEQYF
TGTGCCAGCAGTCACAGGGGCCCCAGCTCCTACGAGCAGTACTTC
>TRBD1|TRBV9|TRBJ1-6|NA
CASSVVETGASPLHF
TGTGCCAGCAGCGTAGTCGAGACAGGGGCTTCACCCCTCCACTTT
>TRBD1|TRBV2|TRBJ1-3|NA
CASYGQGAGNTIYF
TGTGCCAGCTACGGACAGGGGGCTGGAAACACCATATATTTT
>NA|TRBV2|TRBJ2-5|NA
CASNGGGETQYF
TGTGCCAGCAACGGAGGGGGGGAGACCCAGTACTTC
>NA|TRBV12-3/TRBV12-4|TRBJ2-5|NA
CASRSFGETQYF
TGTGCCAGCAGAAGTTTCGGGGAGACCCAGTACTTC
>NA|TRBV20-1|TRBJ2-3|few
CSAHRGAPDTQYF
TGCAGTGCTCACCGGGGGGCCCCAGATACGCAGTATTTT
>NA|TRBV12-3/TRBV12-4|TRBJ1-1|NA
CASRLIVNTEAFF
TGTGCCAGCAGGCTAATCGTTAACACTGAAGCTTTCTTT
>TRBD1|TRBV11-2|TRBJ1-6|NA
CASSKGTGPNSPLHF
TGTGCCAGCAGCAAGGGGACAGGTCCTAATTCACCCCTCCACTTT
>NA|TRBV7-2|TRBJ1-5|NA
CASSGVGVVKPQHF
TGTGCCAGCAGCGGGGTCGGGGTGGTGAAGCCCCAGCATTTT
>NA|TRBV11-3|TRBJ2-1|NA
CASSPRSGSYNEQFF
TGTGCCAGCAGCCCCCGTAGCGGATCCTACAATGAGCAGTTCTTC
>TRBD1|TRBV6-2/TRBV6-3|TRBJ2-2|NA
CASRPQGAGTGELFF
TGTGCCAGCAGACCACAGGGGGCTGGCACCGGGGAGCTGTTTTTT
>NA|TRBV24-1|TRBJ2-1|NA
CATSDLTPGSYNEQFF
TGTGCCACCAGTGACCTGACTCCCGGCTCCTACAATGAGCAGTTCTTC
>NA|TRBV29-1|TRBJ1-1|few
CSVETARSIGGTEAFF
TGCAGCGTTGAAACAGCAAGATCAATAGGCGGCACTGAAGCTTTCTTT